The 26 T cell receptor beta chains in this list originate from one sample, sequenced in a study of CD4 T cells in relation to SARS-CoV-2 and coronaviruses (dated by TCRdb to 2020 to 2023). The library was prepared using the immunoSEQ multiplex PCR assay. TCRdb retrieved this table from immuneACCESS and kept in-frame rearrangements only. Not all clones are present; in checked studies, unresolved V genes account for under half, and no reason is known for the remainder. The sample contains 50,000 to 65,000 clones, about 91% of them found a single time. Under 0.4% of the sample goes to the ten largest clones. The sequenced sample consisted of naive CD4+ T cells from PBMCs. This specimen's cell subset or site label, interpreted: naive CD4+ T cells isolated by negative enrichment. These receptors originate from an adult with COVID-19.

V usage is TRBV18 and J usage is TRBJ2-3; D is uncertain. The V gene's germline CDR1 is KGHSH and CDR2 LQKENI. The V and J ends lost 5 bases and 1 base respectively, with 10 bases between them. The CDR3 consists of 14 residues. The CDR3, as DNA: TGTGCCAGCTCAGGATCCCCTGGCACAGATACGCAGTATTTT. This encodes CASSGSPGTDTQYF.

Remarks on this clone: Other nucleotide sequences in the sample specify the same CDR3. V usage is TRBV6-5 and J usage is TRBJ2-1; 7 nucleotides match TRBD2. Per germline, CDR1 MNHEY and CDR2 SVGAGI. This CDR3 has 13 residues. The junction had 7 bases not matched to a gene; V was cut back by 6 bases and J by 8 bases. Here the CDR3 DNA reads TGTGCCAGCAGCCGCTCTAGCGGCCATGAGCAGTTCTTC. Translation: CASSRSSGHEQFF.

The DNA of the CDR3 is TGCGCCAGCAGTGAGTCGGGCGCTAAAGGGGCCAATCAGCCCCAGCATTTT. It codes for CASSESGAKGANQPQHF. The chain is built from TRBV10-1 and TRBJ1-5, with D perhaps TRBD1 (5 bases). Trimming removed 0 bases from V and 3 bases from J, with 15 bases in between. The CDR3 has 17 amino acids. CDR1 and CDR2 from the germline V gene are WNHNN and SYGVQD (reference sequence).

Only a few counts were recorded for this clone. This chain connects TRBV15 to TRBJ1-5; D unclear. Trimming took 3 bases from V and 5 from J, leaving 5 bases between them. The CDR3 is made up of 12 amino acids. The germline V gene has CDR1 LNHNV and CDR2 YYDKDF (reference sequence). In nucleotides, the CDR3 is TGTGCCACCAGCAGCGGGTATCAGCCCCAGCATTTT. Its protein is CATSSGYQPQHF.

V gene TRBV24-1 combines with J gene TRBJ2-3, with D tentatively TRBD1 or TRBD2 (5 bases each). The CDR3 runs to 17 residues. CDR1 and CDR2 (germline): KGHDR, SFDVKD. Between the trimmed V and J ends, which lost 0 bases and 5 bases, there was a span of 17 bases. CDR3 loop: CATSDLRSSGRGDTQYF. Here the CDR3 DNA reads TGTGCCACCAGTGATTTGCGGTCCAGCGGAAGGGGAGATACGCAGTATTTT.

This chain connects TRBV6-5 to TRBJ2-7, with 7 positions matching TRBD2. This CDR3 is built from 13 residues. From germline, CDR1 is MNHEY and CDR2 SVGAGI. V dropped 6 bases and J dropped 5; count of bases not matched to a gene: 7. This CDR3 is CASRRSGVNEQYF. CDR3 DNA: TGTGCCAGCAGAAGAAGCGGGGTGAACGAGCAGTACTTC.

The chain recombines TRBV18 with TRBJ2-1; maybe TRBD1 (10 bases). This CDR3 contains 20 residues. V lost 3 bases to trimming and J lost 2 bases, with 26 bases between them. Germline V gives CDR1 KGHSH, CDR2 LQKENI. CDR3 sequence reads: CASSPTGGMGLAGPYNEQFF. Here the CDR3 DNA reads TGTGCCAGCTCACCGACAGGGGGCATGGGGCTAGCGGGACCCTACAATGAGCAGTTCTTC. The full variable domain, with the rest looked up from reference TRBV18 and TRBJ2-1, is NAGVMQNPRHLVRRRGQEARLRCSPMKGHSHVYWYRQLPEEGLKFMVYLQKENIIDESGMPKERFSAEFPKEGPSILRIQQVVRGDSAAYFCASSPTGGMGLAGPYNEQFFGPGTRLTVL.

This chain joins TRBV27 and TRBJ2-1; D may be TRBD2 (5 bases). Deletions cut 3 bases from V and 2 bases from J, with 8 bases between. Germline V gene data show CDR1 as MNHEY and CDR2 as SMNVEV (reference sequence). The CDR3 covers 14 residues. CDR3 sequence reads: CASSFGRPYNEQFF. Here the CDR3 DNA reads TGTGCCAGCAGTTTTGGGAGACCCTACAATGAGCAGTTCTTC.

The chain joins TRBV4-1 to TRBJ1-6; D perhaps matches TRBD1 (5 bases). The V end was cut by 1 base, the J end by 8 bases, with 9 bases between. Looked up from germline, CDR1 is MGHRA and CDR2 is YSYEKL. The CDR3 is 14 residues long. This CDR3 is CASSQGDGYSPLHF. The CDR3 nucleotides read TGCGCCAGCAGCCAAGGGGACGGGTATTCACCCCTCCACTTT.

The chain joins TRBV5-1 to TRBJ1-3, with D hard to call. The CDR3 spans 17 residues. Trimming took 0 bases from V and 5 from J, leaving 18 bases between them. Germline lookup yields CDR1 SGHRS and CDR2 YFSETQ. This chain's CDR3 is CASSLVGNQMTRNTIYF. CDR3 nucleotide sequence: TGCGCCAGCAGCTTGGTTGGGAACCAGATGACTCGAAACACCATATATTTT.

The rearrangement joins TRBV5-4 to TRBJ2-3; D remains unclear. The CDR3 has 17 residues. The V end lost 2 bases, the J end lost 2 bases, and 18 bases lay between the germline ends. Germline V CDR1 and CDR2: SGHNT, YYREEE (reference sequence). CDR3: CASSFARPPHPTDTQYF. The DNA of the CDR3 is TGTGCCAGCAGCTTCGCGCGGCCACCACACCCCACAGATACGCAGTATTTT.

The J gene is TRBJ1-5, the V gene TRBV3-1 (or the pseudogene TRBV3-2); D gene uncertain. Per germline, CDR1 LGHDT and CDR2 YNNKEL (reference sequence). V was pared by 1 base and J by 3 bases, with 10 bases between. This CDR3 contains 15 residues. The CDR3 bases are TGTGCCAGCAGCCAAGCCGGGAAGCCCAATCAGCCCCAGCATTTT. It is translated as CASSQAGKPNQPQHF.

The gene calls are TRBV2 and TRBJ1-1, with 8 bases aligning to TRBD1. Germline loops: CDR1 SNHLY, CDR2 FYNNEI. V gave up 7 bases and J gave up 3 bases; unmatched junction bases: 4. This CDR3 comprises 13 residues. The CDR3 sequence is CASNRQGYTEAFF. DNA of the CDR3: TGTGCCAGCAATCGACAGGGGTACACTGAAGCTTTCTTT.

V usage is TRBV4-1 and J usage is TRBJ2-1; TRBD1 agrees at 7 bases. Unmatched junction bases numbered 6, after V lost 0 bases and J lost 7 bases. Germline values: CDR1 MGHRA, CDR2 YSYEKL. This CDR3 region has 15 residues. The CDR3, as DNA: TGCGCCAGCAGCCAAGAGCTCCAGGGGGTAAATGAGCAGTTCTTC. Residues: CASSQELQGVNEQFF.

V usage is TRBV9 and J usage is TRBJ1-4; 12 nucleotides agree with TRBD1. Trimming removed 3 bases from V and 7 bases from J; junction bases left unmatched: 4. The CDR3 covers 15 residues. Germline V gene sequence: CDR1 SGDLS, CDR2 YYNGEE. CDR3 loop: CASSEGTGGSEKLFF. CDR3 sequence (DNA): TGTGCCAGCAGCGAAGGGACAGGGGGCAGTGAAAAACTGTTTTTT. Supplemented by reference TRBV9 and TRBJ1-4, the full variable domain reads DSGVTQTPKHLITATGQRVTLRCSPRSGDLSVYWYQQSLDQGLQFLIQYYNGEERAKGNILERFSAQQFPDLHSELNLSSLELGDSALYFCASSEGTGGSEKLFFGSGTQLSVL.

The rearrangement links TRBV18 to TRBJ1-2; no firm D call. Trimming cost V 3 bases and J 8 bases, with 19 bases left between them. Germline assignment: CDR1 KGHSH and CDR2 LQKENI. This CDR3 contains 15 residues. The CDR3 DNA sequence: TGTGCCAGCTCACCGTTGGGCAGCGTCGGCGAGGGCTACACCTTC. It codes for CASSPLGSVGEGYTF.

The J gene is TRBJ1-1, the V gene TRBV12-3 or TRBV12-4, with D unclear. Trimming took 5 bases from V and 4 from J, leaving 11 bases between them. This CDR3 has 13 residues. The CDR3 DNA sequence: TGTGCCAGCAGTGCCTTAAGGGCCACTGAAGCTTTCTTT. This encodes CASSALRATEAFF.

The chain links TRBV4-1 to TRBJ2-7; D remains unclear. The CDR3 spans 15 residues. In germline, CDR1 is MGHRA, CDR2 YSYEKL. Trimming removed 0 bases at V and 1 base at J, with 10 bases between. The CDR3 protein is CASSQDPTESYEQYF. Written as DNA, the CDR3 is TGCGCCAGCAGCCAAGATCCCACAGAGTCCTACGAGCAGTACTTC.

The chain links TRBV21-1 to TRBJ2-3. TRBV21-1 is an annotated pseudogene. CDR3 length: 16 amino acids. DNA for the CDR3: TGTGCCAGCAGCAAAGTAATTGAGACGAACACAGATACGCAGTATTTT. Translated, it gives CASSKVIETNTDTQYF.

The V and J genes are TRBV19 and TRBJ2-1; D could derive from TRBD1 or TRBD2 (5 bases each). Trimming left V 6 bases short and J 9 bases short, with 27 bases between. Germline CDR1 is LNHDA and CDR2 is SQIVND (reference sequence). CDR3 length: 17 residues. CDR3 region: CASRSRVLTGSVTEQFF. The CDR3 coding sequence is TGTGCCAGTAGATCCAGGGTTTTGACGGGATCAGTCACTGAGCAGTTCTTC.

The genes are TRBV7-2 and TRBJ2-1; 8 nucleotides match TRBD2. The V and J ends lost 4 bases and 5 bases, in that order; junction bases with no gene match: 10. The CDR3 totals 16 residues. Germline CDR1 is SGHTA and CDR2 is FQGNSA. This CDR3 reads CASSSLSGMNNNEQFF. Here the CDR3 DNA reads TGTGCCAGCAGCTCGCTTAGCGGGATGAATAACAATGAGCAGTTCTTC.

The rearrangement links TRBV28 to TRBJ2-1; D remains unclear. The CDR3 contains 12 residues. CDR1 and CDR2 (germline): MDHEN, SYDVKM. The V end was cut by 2 bases, the J end by 4 bases, with 3 bases between. CDR3 in amino acids: CASSLIYNEQFF. DNA of the CDR3: TGTGCCAGCAGTTTAATTTACAATGAGCAGTTCTTC.

The V call is TRBV4-1, the J call TRBJ2-7; D tentatively reads TRBD1 or TRBD2 (7 bases each). V lost 3 bases, J lost 0 bases, and 18 bases lay in between. The CDR3 has 17 amino acids. Germline V gene lookup returns CDR1 MGHRA and CDR2 YSYEKL. In nucleotides, the CDR3 is TGCGCCAGCAGCCAGGGGGGGGTTGGACAGGTCTCCTACGAGCAGTACTTC. Its protein is CASSQGGVGQVSYEQYF.

This clone was counted between two and nine times. This chain connects TRBV9 to TRBJ1-6; possibly TRBD1 for D (6 bases). V dropped 1 base and J dropped 11 bases, with 13 bases sitting between them. Germline V gives CDR1 SGDLS, CDR2 YYNGEE. The CDR3 has 14 residues. This CDR3 is CASSVLGAGTPLHF. The CDR3 DNA sequence: TGTGCCAGCAGCGTATTGGGGGCCGGTACACCCCTCCACTTT.

This clone appeared a single time. V usage is TRBV7-2 and J usage is TRBJ2-5; TRBD2 might be the D (6 bases). The CDR3 extends over 15 amino acids. V was cut by 5 bases and J by 5 bases, with 18 bases left in between. The germline gives CDR1 SGHTA, CDR2 FQGNSA. Here the CDR3 DNA reads TGTGCCAGCAGCCTCGCCCCCGGGAGTTTCGAGACCCAGTACTTC. Protein product: CASSLAPGSFETQYF.

This chain connects TRBV18 to TRBJ2-7; 9 bases agree with TRBD1. V shed 3 bases and J 8 bases; nucleotides not matched to a gene: 11. The CDR3 sequence is 15 residues long. Germline V lookup: CDR1 KGHSH, CDR2 LQKENI. CDR3 residues: CASSPNLGQGNKQYF. As DNA, the CDR3 is TGTGCCAGCTCACCGAACTTAGGACAGGGGAATAAGCAGTACTTC. The full variable domain, with the rest looked up from reference TRBV18 and TRBJ2-7, is NAGVMQNPRHLVRRRGQEARLRCSPMKGHSHVYWYRQLPEEGLKFMVYLQKENIIDESGMPKERFSAEFPKEGPSILRIQQVVRGDSAAYFCASSPNLGQGNKQYFGPGTRLTVT.